The T cell receptor beta chain described here comes from a study of beta chain bispecific antibodies for T cell cancers. About the research overall: Jurkat cells expressed TRBV12-3; HPB-ALL cells expressed TRBV5-5. The study's findings and limits: Normal T cells contributed less of the targeted TRBV signal than the leukemia cells did.

Either OKT3 anti-CD3 antibody or CD3/CD28 beads expanded T cells from blood mononuclear cells over about three days. Trimming took off 4 bases at V and 5 bases at J, with 15 bases between the two ends. Germline V gene sequence: CDR1 ENHRY, CDR2 SYGVKD. The CDR3 contains 15 residues. Unique molecular identifier barcodes measured each clonotype's abundance. TCRdb redid the calling of the 5' RACE reads with MiXCR, one entry per CDR3 protein. The data contain roughly 15,000 distinct CDR3 sequences, 2% to 2.5% of them seen just once; the ten biggest clones take up less than 9%. This clonotype was recorded at least ten times. Its specificity is not known.

The chain links TRBV10-3 to TRBJ2-1; TRBD1 is a possible D gene (6 bases). The source material was healthy donor T cells cultured with leukemia cells. The TCR was taken from a human donor in good health. Some clones in this sample may be carry-over from other donors' samples. The CDR3 nucleotides read TGTGCCATCAGTGGCACCCGGGACAATAACAATGAGCAGTTCTTC. This translates into CAISGTRDNNNEQFF.